The T cell receptor beta chain described here comes from a study of OX40 agonist ivuxolimab in advanced cancers. With respect to the entire study: Ivuxolimab was an agonistic, fully human IgG2 monoclonal antibody directed against OX40 (CD134), a costimulatory receptor. The paper reports the monotherapy dose-escalation portion (N of about 52 patients) of the phase I ivuxolimab trial. The purpose of peripheral TCRbeta sequencing was to test whether ivuxolimab changed TCR sequence diversity and led to clonal T-cell expansion. Among the roughly 50 dose-escalation patients, some 20 had hepatocellular carcinoma, about 15 melanoma, 9 renal cell carcinoma and 9 head and neck cancer. Intravenous ivuxolimab was administered to patients every 2 weeks at six dose levels: 0.01, 0.1, 0.3, 1.5, 3 and 10 mg/kg. Partial responses were achieved by three dose-escalation patients, of whom one had hepatocellular carcinoma and two had cutaneous melanoma. Prior anti-PD-1, anti-PD-L1 or anti-CTLA-4 therapy was permitted, and approximately 40% of dose-escalation patients had received checkpoint inhibitors. In the dose-escalation cohort, approximately 82% of patients were male, and the mean age was around 60 years, with a range of 23 to 79.

Patients with a history of autoimmune disease or receiving systemic immunosuppression were excluded from the trial. Peripheral blood for TCR sequencing was collected from all dose cohorts at baseline, on cycle 4 day 1, and on cycle 7 day 1. Samples came from an open-label, multicenter, first-in-human phase I dose-escalation trial of ivuxolimab. Adults with locally advanced or metastatic melanoma, renal cell carcinoma, hepatocellular carcinoma or head and neck squamous cell carcinoma were enrolled in the trial. CD4+ and CD8+ T cells were sorted separately from peripheral blood before TCR sequencing. General study outcomes and caveats: Low levels of normalized T-cell clonal expansion were also seen in some nonresponding patients. At doses of 0.1 to 3.0 mg/kg, clonal expansion of both CD4+ and CD8+ blood T cells was observed from baseline to week 6. In the 0.1-3.0 mg/kg groups, partial responders had among the lowest normalized peripheral clonal expansion, particularly in CD8+ T cells. The antigen specificity of the peripheral T cells that underwent clonal expansion was not determined. After ivuxolimab, more expanded clones were found on average in CD8+ T cells than in CD4+ T cells.

Genomic DNA was isolated from the sorted cells so that the TCRbeta CDR3 region could be sequenced. The immunoSEQ Assay was used for sequencing of TCRbeta CDR3 regions. Held by TCRdb, this immuneACCESS table contains in-frame sequences only and omits some clones. Under half of the omission traces to an unresolved V gene where checked; the cause of the rest is unknown. The sample table holds about 45,000 clones, of which approximately 91% were seen once. Clones ranked in the top ten supply 15% to 20% of the sample. Regarding this clone: It lacks a known antigen. One base away there is no much larger clone; base qualities are not given.

The TCR originated in an adult with an advanced solid tumor such as melanoma, head and neck, liver or kidney cancer. The source was CD4+ or CD8+ T cells sorted from blood, collected in a trial of the OX40 agonist ivuxolimab.

The DNA reads as follows: TGCGCCAGCAGCTTGGGGTGGCGGAGCTCCTACAATGAGCAGTTCTTC. Translated, it reads CASSLGWRSSYNEQFF. The sequence is built from TRBV5-1 and TRBJ2-1, with the D gene uncertain. According to the germline V gene, CDR1 reads SGHRS and CDR2 reads YFSETQ. V gives up 0 bases and J gives up 0 bases, and the segment between their germline ends measures 10 bases. The CDR3 goes from the cysteine to the phenylalanine over 16 residues. Only the CDR3 DNA is retained, 48 bases long and in frame from the first base.